What follows describes a single T cell receptor beta chain. This entry comes from a study of shared clonotypes between healthy human individuals. The assay was immunoSEQ multiplex PCR, and TCRdb's table has in-frame clones only and misses some. This sample has about a million clones, with around 74% found just once. Per germline, CDR1 MGHDK and CDR2 SYGVNS. The CDR3 consists of 13 residues. V was trimmed by 8 bases and J by 6 bases, leaving 16 bases between them. The sequenced sample consisted of memory CD4+ T cells sorted from blood. Subset: CD45RA-negative fraction. V usage is TRBV25-1 and J usage is TRBJ1-2, with a tentative D call TRBD1 (6 bases). The source is a man aged 18-30 years in good health. CDR3 region: CASSTGATNGYTF. CDR3 nucleotide sequence: TGTGCCAGCTCGACAGGAGCCACAAATGGCTACACCTTC.